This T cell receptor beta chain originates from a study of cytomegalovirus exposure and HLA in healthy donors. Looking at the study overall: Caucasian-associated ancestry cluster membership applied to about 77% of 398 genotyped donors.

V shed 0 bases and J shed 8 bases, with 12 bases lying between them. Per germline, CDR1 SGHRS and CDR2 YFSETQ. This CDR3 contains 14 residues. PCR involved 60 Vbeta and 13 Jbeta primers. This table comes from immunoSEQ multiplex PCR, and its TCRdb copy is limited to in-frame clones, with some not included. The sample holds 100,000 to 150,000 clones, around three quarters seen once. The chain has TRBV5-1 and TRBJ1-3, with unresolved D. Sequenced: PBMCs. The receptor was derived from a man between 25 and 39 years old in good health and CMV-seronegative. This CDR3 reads CASSLGRWEDTIYF. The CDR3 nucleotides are TGCGCCAGCAGCTTGGGGAGGTGGGAAGACACCATATATTTT. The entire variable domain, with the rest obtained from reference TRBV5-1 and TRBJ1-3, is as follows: KAGVTQTPRYLIKTRGQQVTLSCSPISGHRSVSWYQQTPGQGLQFLFEYFSETQRNKGNFPGRFSGRQFSNSRSEMNVSTLELGDSALYLCASSLGRWEDTIYFGEGSWLTVV.